Following are 6 T cell receptor beta chains from one sample sequenced in a study of a mutant IDH1 vaccine in newly diagnosed glioma. Specified time point: baseline, week 1 (first vaccination visit). Treatment denoted: pre-vaccination baseline after standard-of-care therapy. TCRdb keeps only in-frame clones here, not all; method: immunoSEQ multiplex PCR. Seen here are about 70,000 clones, about 83% observed once, and the top ten hold approximately 4.4%. The source was peripheral blood mononuclear cells (PBMCs), collected from a glioma patient treated with radiotherapy, temozolomide or both. Receptor source: a woman aged 18-29 years with glioma. Some clones in this sample may be carry-over from other donors' samples.

This rearrangement joins TRBV7-9 to TRBJ1-2; no firm D call. Germline V lookup: CDR1 SEHNR, CDR2 FQNEAQ (reference sequence). This CDR3 comprises 14 residues. Trimming shortened V by 2 bases and J by 6 bases, and 13 bases separated the two germline ends. CDR3 sequence reads: CASSLWTWEDGYTF. For the CDR3, the DNA is TGTGCCAGCAGCTTATGGACTTGGGAGGATGGCTACACCTTC. Together with reference TRBV7-9 and TRBJ1-2, the CDR3 gives the full variable domain: DTGVSQNPRHKITKRGQNVTFRCDPISEHNRLYWYRQTLGQGPEFLTYFQNEAQLEKSRLLSDRFSAERPKGSFSTLEIQRTEQGDSAMYLCASSLWTWEDGYTFGSGTRLTVV.

The V and J genes are TRBV19 and TRBJ1-1; 7 bases fit TRBD1. Trimming removed 5 bases from V and 4 bases from J; junction bases left unmatched: 7. The length of the CDR3 is 14 residues. Per germline, CDR1 LNHDA and CDR2 SQIVND (reference sequence). This chain's CDR3 is CASSRQGGSTEAFF. CDR3 bases: TGTGCCAGTAGTCGACAGGGAGGGAGCACTGAAGCTTTCTTT.

A single count supports this clone. The chain combines TRBV25-1 with TRBJ1-4; 8 bases align to TRBD1. The germline V gene encodes CDR1 MGHDK and CDR2 SYGVNS. The V segment lost 5 bases and the J segment 7 bases; nucleotides outside the gene matches: 6. CDR3 length: 14 residues. CDR3 protein: CASSHRGLGEKLFF. In DNA, the CDR3 is TGTGCCAGCAGTCACAGGGGGTTAGGTGAAAAACTGTTTTTT.

This clone has more than one count but fewer than ten. The V gene is TRBV5-1, the J gene TRBJ1-1; 7 nucleotides align to TRBD1. V lost 4 bases, J lost 7 bases, and 13 bases stayed unmatched. From germline, CDR1 is SGHRS and CDR2 YFSETQ. The CDR3 is 15 residues long. CDR3 sequence (DNA): TGCGCCAGCAGCCTCATGACAGGGCCCCGCGATGAAGCTTTCTTT. Its translation is CASSLMTGPRDEAFF.

This clone was picked up a small number of times. The rearrangement links TRBV5-4 to TRBJ1-1, with D possibly TRBD1 on 6 matching bases. V dropped 2 bases and J dropped 1 base, with 12 bases sitting between them. Germline lookup yields CDR1 SGHNT and CDR2 YYREEE (reference sequence). The length of the CDR3 is 15 residues. CDR3 sequence: CASSFRPQGNTEAFF. The DNA for the CDR3 is TGTGCCAGCAGCTTTCGTCCACAGGGGAACACTGAAGCTTTCTTT.

The gene calls are TRBV10-3 and TRBJ2-3; 8 bases fit TRBD2. Germline V CDR1 and CDR2: ENHRY, SYGVKD. The trim removed 6 bases at V and 0 bases at J, leaving 5 bases unmatched. This CDR3 is 15 amino acids long. Written as DNA, the CDR3 is TGTGCCATCAGAGGACTAGCAGCTAGCACAGATACGCAGTATTTT. It is translated as CAIRGLAASTDTQYF.